This paragraph reports one TCR beta chain. TCRdb redid the calling of the RT-PCR reads with MiXCR, one entry per CDR3 protein. Of about 680,000 distinct CDR3 sequences listed, 11% to 15% are singletons. Trimming removed 7 bases from V and 2 bases from J; junction bases left unmatched: 10. Germline lookup yields CDR1 SEHNR and CDR2 FQNEAQ (reference sequence). CDR3 size: 15 residues. The V call is TRBV7-9, the J call TRBJ1-2; 7 positions agree with TRBD1. Sequencing input: memory CD4+ T cells from blood. This receptor was identified in a female donor in good health, serving as a healthy control. The CDR3 loop is CASTPPGQKNYGYTF. The CDR3 DNA is TGTGCCAGCACCCCTCCGGGACAGAAAAACTATGGCTACACCTTC.